Listed below are T cell receptor beta chains from one sample, sequenced in a study of blood T cell repertoires in COVID-19. Repertoires were generated with immunoSEQ multiplex PCR, while TCRdb's copy carries only in-frame clones and drops some. The sample carries more than 250,000 clones, roughly 84% recorded once. The specimen sequenced was peripheral blood. The receptors here all came from a man aged 45-60 years with active or convalescent COVID-19. Both conserved end residues are part of each CDR3. Clone size is shown for a subset of rows, as once, few, many or a class of expanded clone.

CASRGVTGAYEQYF TRBV2 few
CASSLNGGYEQYF TRBV11-1 .
CASSDTSSYNSPLHF TRBV2 .
CASSSTGEETQYF TRBV19 once
CASSLSNTEAFF TRBV2 .
CASSPGQGTDTQYF TRBV11-2 .
CASSSSGTGGNSYEQYF TRBV5-1 .
CAIKGRDITEAFF TRBV10-3 .
CASSPTGGNYGYTF TRBV5-8 .
CASSSTGNYGYTF TRBV7-2 few
CASSQVGTGYQPQHF TRBV4-1 .
CASSDGAGYTF TRBV6-4 few
CASSKNRGTEAFF TRBV7-2 once
CSVARDRAAEQYF TRBV29-1 .
CATSDSGTSGGLNTGELFF TRBV24-1 once
CASSTQGPDVVFF TRBV7-9 .
CASSEARQLNTEAFF TRBV6-1 .
CASSTGGRQPQHF TRBV19 .
CASSLETSDSPLHF TRBV7-9 .
CAWAAGLDTEAFF TRBV30 .
CASSLAPGGEQFF TRBV5-4 .
CASSPQGQGNFWVNTEAFF TRBV18 few
CASSRGYGYTF TRBV28 few
CASSRDGEAGYTF TRBV5-6 .
CASSPPGSEKLFF TRBV18 .
CASSLSRDTQYF TRBV11-1 .
CASSPGQGAEKLFF TRBV19 .
CASSEGLRNQPQHF TRBV2 .
CASSSPGGDEKLFF TRBV28 .
CASSRSWRTNEKLFF TRBV6-5 .
CASSPVANEKLFF TRBV18 once
CASSYPNRGGQPQHF TRBV6-6 .
CASSKRTGAYNEQFF TRBV19 .
CASSGAGGGTDTQYF TRBV2 .
CASSLDRDYGYTF TRBV7-8 .
CASSMTGMEDGYTF TRBV6-6 .
CAWQALMNTEAFF TRBV30 .
CASSPGTGGFETQYF TRBV28 .
CASSGHFGAQYF TRBV27 once
CASRIGPGTGGTEAFF TRBV28 .
CAISDLGENTEAFF TRBV10-3 .
CASSQTTGLLGYTF TRBV3-1/TRBV3-2 .